This TCR beta chain was captured by sequencing in a study of a mutant IDH1 vaccine in newly diagnosed glioma. Across the whole study: The treated group averaged about 44 years old and was roughly 60% male, approximately 38% female. Findings and caveats of the study: Changes in the top peripheral T cell clonotypes seemingly had no bearing on pseudoprogression.

There are 15 residues in the CDR3. Germline values: CDR1 SGHRS, CDR2 YFSETQ. V lost 0 bases to trimming and J lost 7 bases, with 17 bases between them. As to this clone: Antigen unknown.

Indicated time point: week 35, safety follow-up. A single vaccine dose contained 300 ug of mutant IDH1 20-mer peptide, and topical imiquimod was used with it. Profiled with immunoSEQ multiplex PCR; TCRdb holds only in-frame clones, not every one. The sample has about 54,000 clones, approximately 80% seen once. The sequence derives from a woman aged 18-35 years with glioma. The chain combines TRBV5-1 with TRBJ2-7; weak D call: TRBD1 (6 bases). Sequenced here: PBMCs, sampled from a glioma patient whose treatment included an IDH1 peptide vaccine. The CDR3 nucleotides read TGCGCCAGCAGCTTGGAGGCAGGGGTTTTGGGTGAGCAGTACTTC. Translating gives CASSLEAGVLGEQYF.